This TCR beta chain is from a study of siplizumab effects on memory and regulatory T cells. Findings and limits, study-wide: The diversity of naive T cells seemed greater than that of memory cells, and their alloresponse contribution seemed major. Researchers did not confirm the suppressive function of proliferating Tregs from siplizumab cultures.

Each sample yielded about 96,000 assayed TCR templates. TCRdb's table, derived via immunoSEQ multiplex PCR, lists solely in-frame clones and lacks some. The repertoire holds tens of thousands of clones, with about 90% as singletons. Comment on this clone: The antigen is not known.

The TCR sequence derives from a human donor in good health. The sample taken for sequencing was CD8+ T cells sorted from blood.

CDR3 nucleotide sequence: TGTGCCACCAGCAGAGACGGACTAGCGGCTAGCACAGATACGCAGTATTTT. As protein: CATSRDGLAASTDTQYF. V gene TRBV15 combines with J gene TRBJ2-3; 10 nucleotides align to TRBD2. The CDR3 sequence is 17 residues long. After removal of 0 bases from V and 0 bases from J, the junction contained 3 bases not matched to a gene. Looked up from germline, CDR1 is LNHNV and CDR2 is YYDKDF (reference sequence).